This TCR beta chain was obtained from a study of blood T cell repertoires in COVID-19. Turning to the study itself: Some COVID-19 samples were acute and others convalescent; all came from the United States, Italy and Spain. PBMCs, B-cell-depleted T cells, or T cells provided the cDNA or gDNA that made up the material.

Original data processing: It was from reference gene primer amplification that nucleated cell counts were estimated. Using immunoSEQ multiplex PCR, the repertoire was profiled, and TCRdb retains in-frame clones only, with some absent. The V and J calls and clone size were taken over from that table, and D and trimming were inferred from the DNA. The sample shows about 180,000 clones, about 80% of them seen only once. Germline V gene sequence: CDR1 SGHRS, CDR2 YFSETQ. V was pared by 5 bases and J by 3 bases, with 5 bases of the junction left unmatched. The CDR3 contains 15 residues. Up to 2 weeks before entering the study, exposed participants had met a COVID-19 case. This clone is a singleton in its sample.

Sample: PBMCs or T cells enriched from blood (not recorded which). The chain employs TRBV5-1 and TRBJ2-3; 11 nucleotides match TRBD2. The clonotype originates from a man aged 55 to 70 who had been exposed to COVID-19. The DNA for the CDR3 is TGCGCCAGCAGGATGGGACTAGCGGCGACAGATACGCAGTATTTT. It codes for CASRMGLAATDTQYF.